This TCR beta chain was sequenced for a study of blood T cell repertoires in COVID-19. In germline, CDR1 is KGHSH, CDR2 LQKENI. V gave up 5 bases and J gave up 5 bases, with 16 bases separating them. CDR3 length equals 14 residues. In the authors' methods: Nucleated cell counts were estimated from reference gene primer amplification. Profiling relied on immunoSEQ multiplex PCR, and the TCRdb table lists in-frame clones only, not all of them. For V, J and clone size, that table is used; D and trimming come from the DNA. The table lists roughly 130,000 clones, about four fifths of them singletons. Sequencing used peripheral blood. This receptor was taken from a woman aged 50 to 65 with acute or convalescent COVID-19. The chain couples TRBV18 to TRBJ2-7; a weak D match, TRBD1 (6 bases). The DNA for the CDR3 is TGTGCCAGCTCATCCCCACAGGGCCAGAACGAGCAGTACTTC. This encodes CASSSPQGQNEQYF.